A single sample gave rise to the 5 T cell receptor beta chains below, sequenced in a study of blood T cells in healthy people across ages. The authors ran a second PCR of about 6 to 11 cycles using a sample-barcoded 5' primer and a J-beta primer mix. TCRdb used MiXCR to reprocess the 5' RACE reads, holding one entry per CDR3 protein. Among 750,000 to 950,000 distinct CDR3 sequences listed, roughly 50% were seen once. The sequenced sample consisted of blood. These receptors all stem from a man older than 75 in good health.

There are a few counts of this clonotype. This rearrangement joins TRBV20-1 to TRBJ1-2; no definite D call. V lost 3 bases and J lost 3, with 8 bases in between. CDR3 length: 12 amino acids. Germline V gene data show CDR1 as DFQATT and CDR2 as SNEGSKA (reference sequence). The CDR3 loop is CSASDGDYGYTF. In DNA form, the CDR3 reads TGCAGTGCTAGCGACGGGGACTATGGCTACACCTTC.

The chain has TRBV29-1 and TRBJ2-5, with D tentatively TRBD1 (5 bases). The V end lost 2 bases, the J end lost 4 bases, and 5 bases lay between the germline ends. Germline values: CDR1 SQVTM, CDR2 ANQGSEA. The CDR3 has 11 residues. CDR3 bases: TGCAGCGTTGAACAGGGAGAGACCCAGTACTTC. As protein: CSVEQGETQYF.

This clonotype was detected only a few times. The chain uses TRBV19 and TRBJ1-2, with 7 bases matching TRBD1. This CDR3 comprises 19 residues. Germline CDR1 and CDR2: LNHDA and SQIVND (reference sequence). The J segment lost 5 bases and the V segment lost 0 bases, leaving 18 bases of the junction unmatched. Here the CDR3 DNA reads TGTGCCAGTAGTATAGATCAGGCGGGGACAGTGAGGTCTCTATATGGCTACACCTTC. It codes for CASSIDQAGTVRSLYGYTF.

This sequence joins TRBV9 and TRBJ2-1, with 10 bases identical to TRBD2. Trimming removed 0 bases from V and 10 bases from J; junction bases left unmatched: 16. Germline V gene sequence: CDR1 SGDLS, CDR2 YYNGEE. The CDR3 spans 18 residues. CDR3 sequence: CASSVGSLAGDSAREQFF. The CDR3 coding sequence is TGTGCCAGCAGCGTAGGGTCCCTAGCGGGAGATTCGGCCCGCGAGCAGTTCTTC.

V and J are TRBV29-1 and TRBJ2-7; D gene ambiguous. Germline assignment: CDR1 SQVTM and CDR2 ANQGSEA. The CDR3 runs to 12 residues. Trimming removed 4 bases at V and 5 bases at J, with 12 bases between. CDR3 loop: CSVGSTPNEQYF. Written as DNA, the CDR3 is TGCAGCGTTGGTTCCACTCCGAACGAGCAGTACTTC.